These 30 T cell receptor beta chains were sequenced from one sample in a study of CD8+ T cells in alopecia areata. Extracted RNA was reverse transcribed, and the resulting cDNA served as sequencing template. Repertoires were generated with immunoSEQ multiplex PCR, while TCRdb's copy carries only in-frame clones and drops some. Of some 100,000 clones listed, approximately 38% are singletons. Specimen: CD4+ T cells sorted from blood. These receptors were obtained from a human donor with alopecia areata.

The chain is built from TRBV5-1 and TRBJ2-1; TRBD2 matches 8 bases. V was pared by 5 bases and J by 6 bases, with 1 base of the junction left unmatched. CDR1 is SGHRS, CDR2 YFSETQ, per germline. The CDR3 spans 12 residues. CDR3: CASSAGGNEQFF. The DNA for the CDR3 is TGCGCCAGCAGTGCGGGGGGCAATGAGCAGTTCTTC.

The V call is TRBV5-1, the J call TRBJ2-1; TRBD2 is a possible D gene (6 bases). The CDR3 sequence is 15 residues long. V gave up 1 base and J gave up 4 bases, with 12 bases separating them. In germline, CDR1 is SGHRS, CDR2 YFSETQ. The CDR3 region is CASSLSSGTYNEQFF. As DNA, the CDR3 is TGCGCCAGCAGCTTGTCCTCCGGGACTTACAATGAGCAGTTCTTC.

J is TRBJ2-1 and V is TRBV7-3, with TRBD2 identical over 10 bases. The CDR3 sequence is 14 residues long. V shed 3 bases and J 5 bases; nucleotides not matched to a gene: 1. The germline V gene has CDR1 SGHTA and CDR2 FQGTGA. Here the CDR3 reads CASSFTSGDNEQFF. CDR3 DNA sequence: TGTGCCAGCAGCTTTACTAGCGGGGACAATGAGCAGTTCTTC.

The chain recombines TRBV29-1 with TRBJ2-1; TRBD2 aligns across 12 bases. CDR3 size: 13 residues. V dropped 5 bases and J dropped 10; count of bases not matched to a gene: 6. The V gene's germline CDR1 is SQVTM and CDR2 ANQGSEA. The CDR3 loop is CSVTRTSGKEQFF. In DNA, the CDR3 is TGCAGCGTTACCCGGACTAGCGGGAAAGAGCAGTTCTTC.

This clone has a handful of counts. This sample includes further DNA sequences coding for the same CDR3. The V call is TRBV5-1, the J call TRBJ2-3; D is possibly TRBD2 (5 bases). The length of the CDR3 is 13 residues. The V end was cut by 0 bases, the J end by 6 bases, with 8 bases between. Germline CDR1 reads SGHRS; CDR2 reads YFSETQ. CDR3 sequence reads: CASSLDLADTQYF. Here the CDR3 DNA reads TGCGCCAGCAGCTTGGACCTAGCTGATACGCAGTATTTT.

V usage is TRBV5-1 and J usage is TRBJ2-3, with D possibly being TRBD1 (6 bases). Germline CDR1 SGHRS, CDR2 YFSETQ. Trimming pared 0 bases from V and 2 bases from J, leaving 10 bases between. The CDR3 covers 15 residues. This CDR3 is CASSLAGAITDTQYF. For the CDR3, the DNA is TGCGCCAGCAGCTTGGCAGGGGCAATCACAGATACGCAGTATTTT.

The chain combines TRBV30 with TRBJ2-7; D unclear. CDR3 length: 11 residues. Germline CDR1 reads GTSNPN; CDR2 reads SVGIG (reference sequence). V lost 0 bases and J lost 6, with 6 bases in between. The CDR3 DNA follows: TGTGCCTGGAGTGTATTGGGCGAGCAGTACTTC. Its protein product is CAWSVLGEQYF.

The V call is TRBV5-4, the J call TRBJ2-7; D possibly corresponds to TRBD1 (6 bases). V lost 4 bases, J lost 1 base, and 21 bases lay in between. This CDR3 is built from 17 residues. Germline V gene sequence: CDR1 SGHNT, CDR2 YYREEE (reference sequence). The CDR3 nucleotides are TGTGCCAGCAGCCGAATACAGGGCGGAAAAGGGTCCTACGAGCAGTACTTC. Its protein is CASSRIQGGKGSYEQYF.

The J gene is TRBJ1-3, the V gene TRBV29-1, with D possibly being TRBD1 (5 bases). The germline gives CDR1 SQVTM, CDR2 ANQGSEA. This CDR3 contains 18 residues. V was pared by 0 bases and J by 0 bases, with 18 bases between. CDR3 DNA: TGCAGCGTTGAAGATCTTATGGAGGGACTTAGCTCTGGAAACACCATATATTTT. Translation gives CSVEDLMEGLSSGNTIYF.

The DNA for the CDR3 is TGCAGCGTTGAAGACCGCGCGGATGGCTACACCTTC. It specifies CSVEDRADGYTF. The J gene is TRBJ1-2, the V gene TRBV29-1; D remains ambiguous. The V end lost 0 bases, the J end lost 6 bases, and 8 bases lay between the germline ends. In germline, CDR1 is SQVTM, CDR2 ANQGSEA. The CDR3 runs 12 residues.

The J gene is TRBJ2-5, the V gene TRBV2, with D possibly called TRBD1 or TRBD2 (6 bases each). The V end was cut by 11 bases, the J end by 5 bases, with 15 bases between. The germline V gene encodes CDR1 SNHLY and CDR2 FYNNEI. The CDR3 is 12 amino acids. CDR3 bases: TGTGCCCGCCGGGGGCAGGGCGAGACCCAGTACTTC. It encodes CARRGQGETQYF.

This clone was counted a few times. The rearrangement uses TRBV14 and TRBJ2-7; D is unclear. In germline, CDR1 is SGHDN, CDR2 FVKESK. This CDR3 has 15 residues. The V gene lost 1 base and the J gene lost 3 bases, with 13 bases spanning the gap. The CDR3 region has the DNA TGTGCCAGCAGCCAAGTACGGACCCTGTGCTACGAGCAGTACTTC. It encodes CASSQVRTLCYEQYF.

This chain uses TRBV2 with TRBJ2-1, with TRBD2 identical over 10 bases. Germline V gives CDR1 SNHLY, CDR2 FYNNEI. CDR3 size: 14 residues. CDR3 sequence reads: CGLAGFSSYNEQFF. The CDR3 DNA reads as TGTGGACTAGCGGGCTTCAGCTCCTACAATGAGCAGTTCTTC. Based on the CDR3 plus reference TRBV2 and TRBJ2-1, the full variable domain is EPEVTQTPSHQVTQMGQEVILRCVPISNHLYFYWYRQILGQKVEFLVSFYNNEISEKSEIFDDQFSVERPDGSNFTLKIRSTKLEDSAMYFCGLAGFSSYNEQFFGPGTRLTVL.

J is TRBJ1-1 and V is TRBV5-1; 7 bases fit TRBD1. This CDR3 region has 14 residues. CDR1 and CDR2 (germline): SGHRS, YFSETQ. The trim removed 3 bases at V and 4 bases at J, leaving 6 bases unmatched. The CDR3 nucleotides read TGCGCCAGCAGCTCGACGAACAGGGGCACTGAAGCTTTCTTT. Translating gives CASSSTNRGTEAFF.

The CDR3 DNA sequence: TGTGCCAGCAGCCCCGGAGGGGGTGGCGGTTACAATGAGCAGTTCTTC. It encodes CASSPGGGGGYNEQFF. The chain couples TRBV7-3 to TRBJ2-1, with D tentatively TRBD1 or TRBD2 (6 bases each). The CDR3 contains 16 residues. Deletions cut 5 bases from V and 4 bases from J, with 18 bases between. Germline-derived CDR1 and CDR2 are SGHTA and FQGTGA.

This clone was recorded many times. This chain joins TRBV13 and TRBJ2-1, with D possibly matching TRBD1 (9 bases). The CDR3 is 15 residues long. Germline CDR1 and CDR2: PRHDT and FYEKMQ (reference sequence). The germline V and J ends were trimmed by 5 bases and 6 bases, with 17 bases remaining between them. This CDR3 is CASSPGQGTSNEQFF. The CDR3 DNA reads as TGTGCCAGCAGCCCAGGACAGGGGACTAGCAATGAGCAGTTCTTC.

This clone was detected only a few times. This chain uses TRBV30 with TRBJ1-2, with 10 positions matching TRBD1. After removal of 6 bases from V and 2 bases from J, the junction contained 6 bases not matched to a gene. The CDR3 loop spans 14 amino acids. Looked up from germline, CDR1 is GTSNPN and CDR2 is SVGIG (reference sequence). This CDR3 is CACGDRGRNYGYTF. CDR3 sequence (DNA): TGTGCCTGCGGGGACAGGGGTCGGAACTATGGCTACACCTTC.

This chain uses TRBV5-1 with TRBJ2-1, with a weak D call TRBD1 (6 bases). V dropped 3 bases and J dropped 6 bases, with 16 bases sitting between them. From germline, CDR1 is SGHRS and CDR2 YFSETQ. This CDR3 spans 15 amino acids. The CDR3 sequence is CASSSDGTTLNEQFF. DNA for the CDR3: TGCGCCAGCAGCTCAGACGGGACAACGCTCAATGAGCAGTTCTTC. Looking up the rest from reference TRBV5-1 and TRBJ2-1 gives the full variable domain: KAGVTQTPRYLIKTRGQQVTLSCSPISGHRSVSWYQQTPGQGLQFLFEYFSETQRNKGNFPGRFSGRQFSNSRSEMNVSTLELGDSALYLCASSSDGTTLNEQFFGPGTRLTVL.

This clone appeared a few times. The gene calls are TRBV7-2 and TRBJ1-4; the D gene is possibly TRBD1 (6 bases). The V and J ends lost 5 bases and 10 bases respectively, with 23 bases between them. The germline gives CDR1 SGHTA, CDR2 FQGNSA. The CDR3 runs 16 residues. DNA for the CDR3: TGTGCCAGCAGCCGACCCGGGGGGCTTGCTAACGGAAAACTGTTTTTT. It translates to CASSRPGGLANGKLFF.

The J gene is TRBJ2-3, the V gene TRBV7-2; the D is unclear. V gave up 0 bases and J gave up 2 bases, with 6 bases separating them. This CDR3 is 14 amino acids long. Germline CDR1 reads SGHTA; CDR2 reads FQGNSA. The CDR3 nucleotides are TGTGCCAGCAGCTTAGCCACTTTCACAGATACGCAGTATTTT. Translating gives CASSLATFTDTQYF.

The chain combines TRBV9 with TRBJ2-1, with D perhaps matching TRBD2 (6 bases). CDR3 length: 16 amino acids. The V end lost 0 bases, the J end lost 1 base, and 11 bases lay between the germline ends. Germline loops: CDR1 SGDLS, CDR2 YYNGEE. The CDR3 nucleotides read TGTGCCAGCAGCGTAGTGGGTAGCGGATCCTACAATGAGCAGTTCTTC. Translating gives CASSVVGSGSYNEQFF.

The rearrangement joins TRBV7-2 to TRBJ2-7; D is perhaps TRBD1 (6 bases). The length of the CDR3 is 15 residues. Germline V gene lookup returns CDR1 SGHTA and CDR2 FQGNSA. V gave up 0 bases and J gave up 3 bases, with 12 bases separating them. CDR3 loop: CASSLAGTPDYEQYF. Written as DNA, the CDR3 is TGTGCCAGCAGCTTAGCGGGGACACCTGACTACGAGCAGTACTTC.

This clone was counted between two and nine times. The V gene is TRBV5-1, the J gene TRBJ2-2; no firm D call. Germline loops: CDR1 SGHRS, CDR2 YFSETQ. CDR3 size: 15 residues. V was pared by 0 bases and J by 7 bases, with 13 bases between. In DNA form, the CDR3 reads TGCGCCAGCAGCTTGGTTCCAGCCCGAGACGGGGAGCTGTTTTTT. Protein: CASSLVPARDGELFF.

This chain joins TRBV19 and TRBJ2-7; unclear D gene. The V and J ends lost 3 bases and 2 bases respectively, with 14 bases between them. This CDR3 has 15 amino acids. Germline V gene lookup returns CDR1 LNHDA and CDR2 SQIVND (reference sequence). The CDR3 region is CASSILATLAYEQYF. In nucleotides, the CDR3 is TGTGCCAGTAGTATTCTTGCGACGTTAGCCTACGAGCAGTACTTC.

The chain couples TRBV18 to TRBJ2-1; the D is unclear. Germline V gene lookup returns CDR1 KGHSH and CDR2 LQKENI. The CDR3 is 11 amino acids. V gave up 2 bases and J gave up 9 bases, with 5 bases separating them. CDR3 in DNA: TGTGCCAGCTCACCATTCCCTGAGCAGTTCTTC. It encodes CASSPFPEQFF. The variable domain in full, completed from reference TRBV18 and TRBJ2-1, reads NAGVMQNPRHLVRRRGQEARLRCSPMKGHSHVYWYRQLPEEGLKFMVYLQKENIIDESGMPKERFSAEFPKEGPSILRIQQVVRGDSAAYFCASSPFPEQFFGPGTRLTVL.

V gene TRBV27 combines with J gene TRBJ2-3; D is possibly TRBD1 or TRBD2 (5 bases each). The CDR3 has 17 amino acids. The germline gives CDR1 MNHEY, CDR2 SMNVEV (reference sequence). The V gene lost 5 bases and the J gene lost 1 base, with 19 bases spanning the gap. The CDR3 bases are TGTGCCAGCAGTCTGGGGGTAATGGGGCTGGGCACAGATACGCAGTATTTT. Protein sequence: CASSLGVMGLGTDTQYF.

The table lists this clone with a few counts. The chain joins TRBV29-1 to TRBJ2-7, with a tentative D call TRBD2 (6 bases). Per the germline V gene, CDR1 is SQVTM and CDR2 is ANQGSEA. There are 13 residues in the CDR3. V lost 4 bases, J lost 2 bases, and 12 bases lay in between. DNA for the CDR3: TGCAGCGTTGCCAGCGGGCCGACCTACGAGCAGTACTTC. This codes for CSVASGPTYEQYF.

This rearrangement joins TRBV29-1 to TRBJ1-2; D may be TRBD1 (5 bases). The CDR3 consists of 15 residues. CDR1 SQVTM and CDR2 ANQGSEA come from the germline V gene. Trimming pared 4 bases from V and 3 bases from J, leaving 18 bases between. This CDR3 is CSVGEKPGRHYGYTF. The CDR3 DNA sequence: TGCAGCGTTGGAGAAAAGCCGGGGCGCCACTATGGCTACACCTTC.

This chain connects TRBV29-1 to TRBJ2-7; D is perhaps TRBD1 or TRBD2 (5 bases each). The CDR3 is 11 amino acids. Per germline, CDR1 SQVTM and CDR2 ANQGSEA. V was cut by 6 bases and J by 4 bases, with 10 bases left in between. The CDR3 reads CSVGAGYEQYF. The DNA of the CDR3 is TGCAGCGTCGGGGCAGGGTACGAGCAGTACTTC.

The V gene is TRBV6-1, the J gene TRBJ2-2, with 11 positions matching TRBD1. The ends lost 4 bases at V and 6 bases at J; junction bases unmatched: 4. This CDR3 has 15 amino acids. Germline CDR1 reads MNHNS; CDR2 reads SASEGT. The CDR3 spells CASSAGQGAPGELFF. As DNA, the CDR3 is TGTGCCAGCAGTGCCGGACAGGGGGCCCCCGGGGAGCTGTTTTTT.